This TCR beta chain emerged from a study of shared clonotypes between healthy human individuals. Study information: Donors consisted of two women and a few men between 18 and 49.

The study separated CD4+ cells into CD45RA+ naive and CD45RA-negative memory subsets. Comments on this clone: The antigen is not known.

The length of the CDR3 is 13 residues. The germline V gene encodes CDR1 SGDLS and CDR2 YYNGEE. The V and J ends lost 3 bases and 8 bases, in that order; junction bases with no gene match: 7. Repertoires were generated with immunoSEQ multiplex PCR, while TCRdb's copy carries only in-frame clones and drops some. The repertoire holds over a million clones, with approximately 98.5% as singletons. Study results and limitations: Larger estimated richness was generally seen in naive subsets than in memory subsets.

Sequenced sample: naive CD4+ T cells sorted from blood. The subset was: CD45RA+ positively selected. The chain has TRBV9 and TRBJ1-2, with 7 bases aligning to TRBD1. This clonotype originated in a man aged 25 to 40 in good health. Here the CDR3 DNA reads TGTGCCAGCAGCGGAGGGGGCGCAGAAGGCTACACCTTC. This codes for CASSGGGAEGYTF. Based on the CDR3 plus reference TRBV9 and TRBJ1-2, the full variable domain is DSGVTQTPKHLITATGQRVTLRCSPRSGDLSVYWYQQSLDQGLQFLIQYYNGEERAKGNILERFSAQQFPDLHSELNLSSLELGDSALYFCASSGGGAEGYTFGSGTRLTVV.